Shown below are 2 T cell receptor beta chains from a single sample sequenced in a study of tumor-infiltrating lymphocytes in primary liver carcinoma. Total RNA and DNA came together from about 19-30 mg of bulk tissue without cell sorting. Priming with a constant-region primer yielded TCR beta cDNA from about 480 ng total RNA. For TCR beta, libraries were produced by three nested multiplex PCR rounds using slightly modified ARM-PCR. In the first two PCR rounds, TRBV1-TRBV30 forward primers were paired with a C-beta reverse primer, and each round lasted roughly 9 cycles. TCRdb used MiXCR to reprocess the multiplex PCR reads, holding one entry per CDR3 protein. The data hold some 43,000 distinct CDR3 sequences, with over 65% observed a single time. The sequencing sample was made of liver tumor tissue from sampling region 5. Described subset: tumor region T5, tumor centre. The receptor set was obtained from a man aged 35-49 years with primary liver carcinoma and hepatitis B virus infection.

Concerning this clonotype: The conserved closing phenylalanine or tryptophan is absent in this CDR3, likely reflecting a read error. The V call is TRBV6-1, the J call TRBJ2-2; TRBD1 might be the D (6 bases). The V gene's germline CDR1 is MNHNS and CDR2 SASEGT. V was trimmed by 5 bases and J by 2 bases, leaving 18 bases between them. This CDR3 is 17 amino acids long. CDR3 in amino acids: CASSLTGYSPNTGELFY. CDR3 nucleotide sequence: TGTGCCAGCAGTTTAACAGGGTACTCACCCAACACCGGGGAGCTGTTTTAT.

The chain has TRBV4-1 and TRBJ1-1; no clear D gene. V shed 0 bases and J shed 4 bases, with 33 bases lying between them. The CDR3 extends over 22 amino acids. CDR1 and CDR2 (germline): MGHRA, YSYEKL. This CDR3 reads CASSQDLVPSDKGRPLITEAFF. CDR3 bases: TGCGCCAGCAGCCAAGATCTAGTCCCCAGTGACAAGGGCAGACCCCTGATCACTGAAGCTTTCTTT.